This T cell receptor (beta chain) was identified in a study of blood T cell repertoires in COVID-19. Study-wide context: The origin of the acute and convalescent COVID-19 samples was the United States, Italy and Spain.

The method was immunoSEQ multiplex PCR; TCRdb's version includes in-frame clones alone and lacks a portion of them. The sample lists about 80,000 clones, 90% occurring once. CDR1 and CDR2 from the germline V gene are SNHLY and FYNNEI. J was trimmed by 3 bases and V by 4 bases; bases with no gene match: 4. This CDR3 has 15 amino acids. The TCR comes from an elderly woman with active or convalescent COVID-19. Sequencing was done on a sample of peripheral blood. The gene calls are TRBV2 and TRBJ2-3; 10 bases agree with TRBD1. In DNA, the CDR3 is TGTGCCAGCAGTGTTGGGGGACAGGGGACAGATACGCAGTATTTT. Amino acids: CASSVGGQGTDTQYF.